This T cell receptor beta chain was captured in a study of lymphopenia after photon versus proton radiotherapy. Study-wide results and limits: Authors raise, but do not show, better survival with proton therapy. After the lymphocyte nadir, photon-treated repertoires showed oligoclonal expansion, especially of CD8+ Temra cells. Relative stability marked proton patients; photon patients lost diversity and naive cells. Post-nadir TCR diversity decline inversely tracked overall survival among those who died.

As for this clone: The antigen is unknown.

Germline values: CDR1 MNHNY, CDR2 SVGAGI (reference sequence). With 2 bases removed from V and 3 bases from J, the gap between germline ends came to 7 bases. The CDR3 sequence is 13 residues long. Profiled with immunoSEQ multiplex PCR; TCRdb holds only in-frame clones, not every one. This table has roughly 57,000 clones, around 80% appearing once. This receptor was taken from a man aged 50 to 59 with gastric cancer. The V call is TRBV6-6, the J call TRBJ1-2; no clear D. The starting material was peripheral blood, obtained from a patient treated with photon-based radiotherapy. The CDR3 region is CASSYGRDYGYTF. CDR3 coding DNA: TGTGCCAGCAGTTACGGCCGCGACTATGGCTACACCTTC.